This is a list of T cell receptor beta chains from one sample in a study of OX40 agonist ivuxolimab in advanced cancers. Some clones are missing from TCRdb's copy, which holds only in-frame ones; the method was immunoSEQ multiplex PCR. The sample consists of 20,000 to 25,000 clones, about 87% of them appearing once. This specimen was CD4+ or CD8+ T cells sorted from blood, taken in a trial of the OX40 agonist ivuxolimab. The receptors come from an adult with an advanced solid tumor such as melanoma, head and neck, liver or kidney cancer. CDR3s include the opening cysteine and the closing phenylalanine or tryptophan. The D gene is left open where the match is weak. Not every row has a clone size; where given, it reads once, few, many or a size class.

D gene	V gene	clone size	J gene	CDR3 protein	CDR3 DNA
.	TRBV6-5	once	TRBJ1-1	CASSYRGAWDTEAFF	TGTGCCAGCAGTTACAGGGGGGCCTGGGACACTGAAGCTTTCTTT
.	TRBV7-2	medium-sized	TRBJ1-5	CASSLALGNQPQHF	TGTGCCAGCAGTCTCGCCCTAGGGAATCAGCCCCAGCATTTT
TRBD2	TRBV5-6	.	TRBJ2-7	CASSGLAASSYEQYF	TGTGCCAGCAGCGGACTAGCGGCTAGCTCCTACGAGCAGTACTTC
.	TRBV19	.	TRBJ2-7	CASSIGAGLSSYEQYF	TGTGCCAGTAGTATAGGGGCAGGCCTCAGCTCCTACGAGCAGTACTTC
TRBD1	TRBV27	.	TRBJ2-2	CASSLPGQGSGELFF	TGTGCCAGCAGTCTACCGGGACAGGGATCCGGGGAGCTGTTTTTT
.	TRBV28	.	TRBJ2-7	CASSFNRGRGEQYF	TGTGCCAGCAGTTTCAACCGGGGGAGAGGCGAGCAGTACTTC
TRBD1	TRBV27	.	TRBJ2-5	CASSLSPDRGQETQYF	TGTGCCAGCAGTTTATCCCCCGACAGGGGCCAAGAGACCCAGTACTTC
TRBD2	TRBV5-5	.	TRBJ2-3	CASSFIAGGPGDTQYF	TGTGCCAGCAGCTTCATAGCGGGGGGGCCGGGAGATACGCAGTATTTT
.	TRBV5-4	.	TRBJ1-1	CASSFGGPEAFF	TGTGCCAGCAGCTTTGGGGGGCCCGAAGCTTTCTTT
TRBD1	TRBV2	.	TRBJ2-1	CAGRPTGGGYNEQFF	TGTGCCGGAAGACCCACAGGGGGCGGGTACAATGAGCAGTTCTTC
.	TRBV4-1	.	TRBJ1-5	CASSQNGGQPQHF	TGCGCCAGCAGCCAAAACGGGGGTCAGCCCCAGCATTTT
TRBD1	TRBV27	.	TRBJ2-5	CASSPLLPTGATQETQYF	TGTGCCAGCAGTCCACTACTACCGACAGGGGCCACCCAAGAGACCCAGTACTTC
TRBD1	TRBV5-6	.	TRBJ1-1	CASSPLARTGSTEAFF	TGTGCCAGCAGCCCCCTTGCCCGGACAGGTAGCACTGAAGCTTTCTTT
.	TRBV5-8	once	TRBJ2-3	CASSLDAGDTQYF	TGTGCCAGCAGCTTGGATGCGGGAGATACGCAGTATTTT
.	TRBV7-9	once	TRBJ2-5	CASRGGETQYF	TGTGCCAGCAGGGGGGGAGAGACCCAGTACTTC
TRBD1	TRBV5-1	.	TRBJ2-3	CASSWGQGAADTQYF	TGCGCCAGCAGCTGGGGACAGGGGGCGGCAGATACGCAGTATTTT
.	TRBV27	.	TRBJ2-7	CASSLQGTDEQYF	TGTGCCAGCAGCCTACAGGGAACTGACGAGCAGTACTTC
.	TRBV13	once	TRBJ1-2	CASSLDPYGYTF	TGTGCCAGCAGCTTAGATCCCTATGGCTACACCTTC
.	TRBV7-9	once	TRBJ2-1	CASSLTGSNEQFF	TGTGCCAGCAGCTTGACGGGGTCCAATGAGCAGTTCTTC